Below, 2 T cell receptor beta chains from the same sample are listed, as sequenced in a study of T cell changes during pregnancy in multiple sclerosis. Clones were read by immunoSEQ multiplex PCR, and TCRdb kept only the in-frame ones, dropping some. The data show about 93,000 clones, roughly 92% seen once. The sample here was peripheral blood, taken after pregnancy. These receptors were collected from a female donor with multiple sclerosis, enrolled in a pregnancy study.

The chain combines TRBV11-2 with TRBJ2-7; perhaps TRBD2 as D (6 bases). The CDR3 has 14 residues. The V end lost 5 bases, the J end lost 3 bases, and 14 bases lay between the germline ends. CDR1 is SGHAT, CDR2 FQNNGV, per germline. CDR3 residues: CASSLSRGIYEQYF. CDR3 DNA: TGTGCCAGCAGCCTTAGTCGGGGGATCTACGAGCAGTACTTC.

The chain uses TRBV6-5 and TRBJ2-2; perhaps TRBD1 as D (5 bases). Germline V lookup: CDR1 MNHEY, CDR2 SVGAGI. Trimming cost V 2 bases and J 5 bases, with 15 bases left between them. This CDR3 region has 16 residues. CDR3 residues: CASSYPQGSRTGELFF. Written as DNA, the CDR3 is TGTGCCAGCAGTTACCCGCAGGGAAGTCGGACCGGGGAGCTGTTTTTT.